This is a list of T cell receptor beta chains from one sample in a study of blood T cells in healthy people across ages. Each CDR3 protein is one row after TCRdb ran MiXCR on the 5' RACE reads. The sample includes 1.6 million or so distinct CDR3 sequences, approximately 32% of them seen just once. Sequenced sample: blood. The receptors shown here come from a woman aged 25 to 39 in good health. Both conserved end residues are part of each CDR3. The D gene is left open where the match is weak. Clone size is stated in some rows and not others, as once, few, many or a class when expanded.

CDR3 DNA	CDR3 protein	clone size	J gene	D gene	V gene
TGCCCTCGCTTCGAGGATAGCACAGATACGCAGTATTTT	CPRFEDSTDTQYF	few	TRBJ2-3	-	TRBV29-1
TGCAGTGCTGGAGATCCTTTGACTAGCGGAAGCACAGATACGCAGTATTTT	CSAGDPLTSGSTDTQYF	-	TRBJ2-3	TRBD2	TRBV20-1
TGTGCCACCAGCAGGGCCTGGCAAGAGCAGTTCTTC	CATSRAWQEQFF	-	TRBJ2-1	-	TRBV15
TGCAGCGTTGAGGCCGGAAACACCGGGGAGCTGTTTTTT	CSVEAGNTGELFF	-	TRBJ2-2	-	TRBV29-1
TGTGCCAGCAGCCCCGTAAAGGGCAGTTTGAACACTGAAGCTTTCTTT	CASSPVKGSLNTEAFF	few	TRBJ1-1	-	TRBV4-2
TGTGCCAGCAGACGGAAAGCCCAAGAGACCCAGTACTTC	CASRRKAQETQYF	-	TRBJ2-5	-	TRBV7-2
TGTGCCAGCAGCCAAGATATGGCAACTAGCGGGTCCCCGGGGGGAGAGACCCAGTACTTC	CASSQDMATSGSPGGETQYF	many	TRBJ2-5	TRBD2	TRBV4-2
TGTGCCAGCAGCCAAGGGGCCACGAAAGAGACCCAGTACTTC	CASSQGATKETQYF	-	TRBJ2-5	-	TRBV7-3
TGTGCCAGCAGTTACCCCGCTGATAGGGGGCGGGGCCGGAGCTCCTACAATGAGCAGTTCTTC	CASSYPADRGRGRSSYNEQFF	few	TRBJ2-1	-	TRBV6-5
TGCAGTGCCGATACCCCCGGGACTAGCGGCGACAATGAGCAGTTCTTC	CSADTPGTSGDNEQFF	few	TRBJ2-1	TRBD2	TRBV20-1
TGCAGTGCTAGAGATATACTAGCGGGGGAGCAGTACTTC	CSARDILAGEQYF	-	TRBJ2-7	TRBD2	TRBV20-1
TGCGCCAGCAGCCTCGAAAAAACTAGCGGGAGTTGGGATACGCAGTATTTT	CASSLEKTSGSWDTQYF	-	TRBJ2-3	TRBD2	TRBV4-1
TGTGCCAGCTCCACGGACGGGGAGCAGTACTTC	CASSTDGEQYF	-	TRBJ2-7	-	TRBV18
TGTGCCAGCAGCCCCGACTCGGGGGGACGGCTTAAGCAGTTCTTC	CASSPDSGGRLKQFF	few	TRBJ2-1	TRBD2	TRBV9
TGCAGTGCTCCGCGGCCCCGCGGGGGCTACGAGCAGTACTTC	CSAPRPRGGYEQYF	-	TRBJ2-7	TRBD2	TRBV20-1
TGTGCCAGCAGTCCGGTGATCCGGAGCTCCTACAATGAGCAGTTCTTC	CASSPVIRSSYNEQFF	-	TRBJ2-1	-	TRBV27
TGTGCCAGCAGCTCCGATCCGGCCGGAGAGACCCAGTACTTC	CASSSDPAGETQYF	-	TRBJ2-5	-	TRBV7-9
TGCAGCGCATCAGTAAGGACGTCCAACGAGCAGTACTTC	CSASVRTSNEQYF	many	TRBJ2-7	-	TRBV29-1
TGTGCCAGCAGCCTCGCTGTCGGGGGGGCAGGTCAAGAGACCCAGTACTTC	CASSLAVGGAGQETQYF	few	TRBJ2-5	TRBD2	TRBV4-2
TGTGCCAGCAGGCCATACAGGGAAAGAAGCTTCGTAGCTTTCTTT	CASRPYRERSFVAFF	-	TRBJ1-1	-	TRBV27
TGCAGTGCTAGAGTTAGCGGGCTCCCCTGGGAGCAGTTCTTC	CSARVSGLPWEQFF	-	TRBJ2-1	TRBD2	TRBV20-1
TGCAGTGCCTACGGCCCGATGTCATACGAGCAGTACTTC	CSAYGPMSYEQYF	few	TRBJ2-7	-	TRBV20-1
TGTGCCAGCAGTTTAACGGTGAACAATGAGCAGTTCTTC	CASSLTVNNEQFF	-	TRBJ2-1	-	TRBV28
TGCAGTGCTAGAGAGGGCGGGGTCTACGAGCAGTACTTC	CSAREGGVYEQYF	few	TRBJ2-7	-	TRBV20-1
TGTGCCACTGCCTTGGGGGCGACAGGTATAGGCACTGAAGCTTTCTTT	CATALGATGIGTEAFF	few	TRBJ1-1	-	TRBV10-3
TGTGCCAGCAGCGTATACGGGGAGAGCTCCTACAATGAGCAGTTCTTC	CASSVYGESSYNEQFF	-	TRBJ2-1	-	TRBV9
TGCAGTGCTAATGACAGGGGCAGGAATGAGCAGTTCTTC	CSANDRGRNEQFF	few	TRBJ2-1	TRBD1	TRBV20-1
TGTGCCTGGTCGACGGGCAAGAACACTGAAGCTTTCTTT	CAWSTGKNTEAFF	-	TRBJ1-1	-	TRBV30
TGTGCCAGCAGTCCAACGGGAGGGCCCTATGAGCAGTTCTTC	CASSPTGGPYEQFF	-	TRBJ2-1	TRBD2	TRBV2